There are many counts of the clone carrying this TCR beta chain. Its antigen is currently unknown. Unsorted libraries were derived from 2 million PBMCs stored at -80 C. This specimen comes from a study of neurological immune-mediated disorders. Study results and caveats: Subjects shared no identical expanded-clone CDR3 amino acid sequences, suggesting private TCR-beta repertoires in all groups.

Template-switch 5'RACE cDNA synthesis added a 10-nucleotide unique molecular identifier. Sequencing of 15-18 subjects in each run yielded over 160 million TCR-beta sequences. TCRdb reanalysed the 5' RACE reads using MiXCR and keeps one entry per CDR3 protein. The table records more than 35,000 distinct CDR3 sequences, 10% of them present only once. This CDR3 has 13 residues. Germline CDR1 is DFQATT and CDR2 is SNEGSKA (reference sequence). The V gene end was trimmed by 8 bases and the J gene end by 4 bases; junction bases not matched to a gene: 8. The sequencing input was PBMCs. V and J are TRBV20-1 and TRBJ1-1, with TRBD1 identical over 9 bases. This receptor was identified in a woman aged 25 to 45 with HTLV-1-associated myelopathy (HAM/TSP). CDR3 nucleotides: TGCAGTACCAGGACAGGGGCTGTCACTGAAGCTTTCTTT. Amino acids: CSTRTGAVTEAFF.